This T cell receptor beta chain was found in a study of Tregs in tolerant kidney transplant recipients (dated by TCRdb to about 2019). Regarding the complete study: The transplants used related donors along with nonmyeloablative bone marrow transplantation, and in the human trials mixed chimerism was transient. The study applied TCRbeta sequencing to find donor-specific regulatory T cells before combined kidney and bone marrow transplantation and then followed those same cells after transplant. Findings and caveats that apply to the study as a whole: Biological reproducibility was not directly addressed, though technical replication error appeared minimal. The most biologically relevant and donor-specific TCRbeta repertoire appeared to be identified by expanding Tregs with activated donor B cells. For some patients the PCR primers changed over time, which made it impossible to compare the samples from those patients at the nucleotide level. The study was constrained by small patient numbers, and validation of the findings is required in larger populations and under other immunosuppression protocols. In tolerant patients, the expansion of donor-specific Tregs was greater than global Treg expansion, suggesting that the expansion was antigen-driven rather than nonspecific.

For TCRbeta CDR3 sequencing, genomic DNA was extracted from sorted cells using the QIAGEN DNeasy Blood and Tissue Kit. High-throughput TCRbeta CDR3 sequencing, including PCR amplification with bias correction and internal controls, was performed commercially through immunoSEQ. Concerning the study's data processing: Unique productive TCRbeta sequences were defined by CDR3 nucleotide sequence where primers matched, otherwise by CDR3 amino acid sequence with Vbeta and Jbeta genes. Sequences were defined as donor-reactive when expanded at least 5-fold in CFSE-low cells versus unstimulated cells and present at a frequency of at least 0.01% in CFSE-low cells. Repertoire divergence was quantified by Jensen-Shannon divergence using the top 100 TCRbeta sequences ranked by frequency. For any sample with multiple sequencing runs, sorting error was corrected in each run separately before the runs were pooled. TCRdb re-hosts the immuneACCESS table, in-frame sequences only. Its copies lack some clones; in the studies checked, an unresolved V gene accounts for under half of them, and the cause for the rest is not known. V, J and clone size are those of that table, while D and trimming were read from the DNA. The sample has over 15,000 clones on record, about 53% of them singletons. The ten biggest clones cover less than 3.5% of the sample.

Comments on this clone: Its antigen is unknown. Within one base of it there is no much larger clone, and no base qualities were kept.

Spanning cysteine to phenylalanine, the CDR3 consists of 15 amino acids. Of all the DNA, just the CDR3 is kept, 45 bases in frame from base 1. The junction shows trimming of 9 bases on V and 3 bases on J, and the gene matches do not reach 11 bases of it. According to the germline V gene (reference sequence), CDR1 reads WNHNN and CDR2 reads SYGVQD. The time point label, as the study defines it: blood sample drawn before combined kidney and bone marrow transplant. For bulk CFSE mixed lymphocyte reactions, CFSE-labeled recipient PBMCs were cocultured for 6 days with irradiated donor PBMCs and were then stained for CD3/CD4/CD8 and FACS-sorted. The patients were a handful of recipients of combined kidney and bone marrow transplants from the ITN036ST trial, and samples were available only for these trial subjects. Healthy control blood was processed by Ficoll density gradient to PBMCs and cryopreserved; patient PBMCs were collected before and after transplant.

The origin of this receptor is a human patient who received a combined kidney and bone marrow transplant. The chain was built from TRBV10-1 and TRBJ2-7; the junction holds 10 bases that match TRBD2. This specimen was CD4+ T cells from blood cultured with allogeneic cells, taken before the transplant. The CDR3 reads CARFGLAGEGYEQYF. In nucleotides, the sequence is TGCGCCAGATTTGGGCTAGCGGGAGAGGGCTACGAGCAGTACTTC.